In this sample, the clone carrying this T cell receptor (beta chain) turned up many times. Exclusion of patients followed from uncontrolled infection, other autoimmune disease, pregnancy or lactation. These data belong to a study of T cells in Graves' hyperthyroidism and ophthalmopathy. Overall study: Peripheral blood was taken when the disease was first diagnosed, before any treatment began.

It was RNA transcripts that yielded the amplified TCR beta CDR3 regions. The HTBI primer set drove a first-round RT-PCR of the TCR CDR3. A single record per CDR3 protein comes from TCRdb applying MiXCR to the multiplex PCR reads. The profile shows some 460,000 distinct CDR3 sequences, less than 20% of them singletons. CDR3 length: 11 amino acids. CDR1 DFQATT and CDR2 SNEGSKA come from the germline V gene (reference sequence). The V gene is TRBV20-1, the J gene TRBJ2-1; D is uncertain. The sequence derives from a woman younger than 35 with Graves' hyperthyroidism. The sequenced sample was blood. CDR3 amino acids: CRAQMGNEQFF. Here the CDR3 DNA reads TGCCGGGCTCAAATGGGCAATGAGCAGTTCTTC.